Shown below are 27 T cell receptor beta chains from a single sample sequenced in a study of T cell responses to AZD1222 COVID-19 vaccine. Using immunoSEQ multiplex PCR, the repertoire was profiled, and TCRdb retains in-frame clones only, with some absent. The table includes more than 100,000 clones, over 90% detected once. The sequenced sample was peripheral blood, obtained on day 0 of AZD1222 vaccination. These receptors all come from an adult in good health.

V is TRBV27 and J is TRBJ1-2; a weak D match, TRBD1 (5 bases). This CDR3 comprises 16 residues. Between the trimmed V and J ends, which lost 3 bases and 0 bases, there was a span of 14 bases. From germline, CDR1 is MNHEY and CDR2 SMNVEV (reference sequence). CDR3 in amino acids: CASSFLGGKANYGYTF. The DNA of the CDR3 is TGTGCCAGCAGTTTTCTGGGGGGAAAGGCTAACTATGGCTACACCTTC.

V usage is TRBV18 and J usage is TRBJ1-1; D is ambiguous. From germline, CDR1 is KGHSH and CDR2 LQKENI. CDR3 length equals 14 residues. The V end was cut by 6 bases, the J end by 3 bases, with 14 bases between. CDR3 sequence (DNA): TGTGCCAGCTCCTACGACAACTCCTACACTGAAGCTTTCTTT. Translation gives CASSYDNSYTEAFF.

V usage is TRBV6-6 and J usage is TRBJ2-7; TRBD1 is a possible D gene (5 bases). This CDR3 is 13 amino acids long. The V end was cut by 2 bases, the J end by 7 bases, with 12 bases between. CDR1 is MNHNY and CDR2 is SVGAGI in the germline V gene (reference sequence). The CDR3 region has the DNA TGTGCCAGCAGTTACAGTCCAGGGATGGAGCAGTACTTC. It specifies CASSYSPGMEQYF.

This rearrangement joins TRBV19 to TRBJ2-3, with TRBD2 identical over 11 bases. This CDR3 has 16 residues. With 5 bases clipped from V and 0 bases from J, the junction kept 4 bases outside the gene matches. Per the germline V gene, CDR1 is LNHDA and CDR2 is SQIVND (reference sequence). Here the CDR3 DNA reads TGTGCCAGTAGTTCGACTAGCGGGGTCAGCACAGATACGCAGTATTTT. It yields the protein CASSSTSGVSTDTQYF.

The V gene is TRBV4-3, the J gene TRBJ1-1; no definite D call. V lost 0 bases, J lost 1 base, and 15 bases lay in between. The CDR3 spans 17 residues. CDR1 and CDR2 (germline): LGHNA, YSLEER. CDR3 coding DNA: TGCGCCAGCAGCCAAGACCCTCTTCGCCTCTGGAACACTGAAGCTTTCTTT. Translation gives CASSQDPLRLWNTEAFF.

This rearrangement joins TRBV6-5 to TRBJ1-5; no definite D call. Germline CDR1 MNHEY, CDR2 SVGAGI. V shed 7 bases and J shed 5 bases, with 9 bases lying between them. There are 12 residues in the CDR3. The chain's CDR3 is CASNTPHQPQHF. The CDR3 DNA reads TGTGCCAGCAACACTCCACATCAGCCCCAGCATTTT.

The chain links TRBV30 to TRBJ1-1; TRBD1 is a possible D gene (5 bases). From germline, CDR1 is GTSNPN and CDR2 SVGIG (reference sequence). The CDR3 is made up of 15 amino acids. V was pared by 3 bases and J by 2 bases, with 16 bases between. The CDR3 sequence: CAWRGFSGANTEAFF. Here the CDR3 DNA reads TGTGCCTGGAGAGGGTTTAGTGGGGCAAACACTGAAGCTTTCTTT.

J is TRBJ1-1 and V is TRBV29-1, with 8 bases matching TRBD1. Trimming cost V 6 bases and J 0 bases; bases outside gene matches: 15. CDR1 SQVTM and CDR2 ANQGSEA come from the germline V gene. The CDR3 covers 17 residues. CDR3 DNA: TGCAGCGTGGCGATGGGTACAGGGGGGGCTATGAACACTGAAGCTTTCTTT. Amino acid sequence: CSVAMGTGGAMNTEAFF.

The rearrangement links TRBV24-1 to TRBJ2-1, with 8 bases matching TRBD1. This CDR3 contains 17 residues. The V gene's germline CDR1 is KGHDR and CDR2 SFDVKD. The J segment lost 1 base and the V segment lost 4 bases, leaving 8 bases of the junction unmatched. CDR3 sequence (DNA): TGTGCCACCAGTGACCGCCGGACAGGGATTTCCTACAATGAGCAGTTCTTC. Its translation: CATSDRRTGISYNEQFF.

The rearrangement joins TRBV5-1 to TRBJ2-7; 8 bases fit TRBD2. The junction had 7 bases not matched to a gene; V was cut back by 1 base and J by 1 base. Germline CDR1 SGHRS, CDR2 YFSETQ. The CDR3 covers 16 residues. DNA for the CDR3: TGCGCCAGCAGCTTGTGGGCGGGGGGCGCTTCCTACGAGCAGTACTTC. It encodes CASSLWAGGASYEQYF.

This rearrangement joins TRBV6-2 or TRBV6-3 to TRBJ1-2; D is perhaps TRBD1 (6 bases). V was trimmed by 4 bases and J by 8 bases, leaving 14 bases between them. CDR3 size: 13 residues. The germline V gene has CDR1 MNHEY and CDR2 SVGEGT. The CDR3 loop is CASSLTGGRGYTF. CDR3 bases: TGTGCCAGCAGTTTGACAGGTGGAAGGGGCTACACCTTC.

This chain connects TRBV7-2 to TRBJ1-1; unclear D gene. V gave up 7 bases and J gave up 1 base, with 10 bases separating them. This CDR3 is 13 amino acids long. CDR1 is SGHTA and CDR2 is FQGNSA in the germline V gene. CDR3 sequence reads: CASTSRGNTEAFF. For the CDR3, the DNA is TGTGCCAGCACCTCGCGGGGGAACACTGAAGCTTTCTTT.

This clone was detected only once. The rearrangement joins TRBV3-1 (or the pseudogene TRBV3-2) to TRBJ2-2; TRBD1 matches 7 bases. CDR3 size: 14 residues. Germline trimming cut 6 bases from V and 6 bases from J; bases unmatched to any gene: 7. Germline assignment: CDR1 LGHDT and CDR2 YNNKEL (reference sequence). CDR3 loop: CASSFSTGSGELFF. The CDR3 DNA follows: TGTGCCAGCAGTTTTTCGACAGGGTCCGGGGAGCTGTTTTTT.

V is TRBV5-1 and J is TRBJ2-1; 14 bases are a match to TRBD2. With V trimmed by 6 bases and J by 6 bases, 8 bases remained unmatched. The CDR3 length is 16 residues. CDR1 SGHRS and CDR2 YFSETQ come from the germline V gene. In DNA form, the CDR3 reads TGCGCCAGCATCGGCGGGGGACTAGCGGGAGCCAATGAGCAGTTCTTC. It encodes CASIGGGLAGANEQFF.

This rearrangement joins TRBV2 to TRBJ1-4; possibly TRBD1 for D (6 bases). V lost 6 bases and J 3 bases, leaving 11 bases between the germline ends. Germline lookup yields CDR1 SNHLY and CDR2 FYNNEI. This CDR3 comprises 14 residues. The DNA of the CDR3 is TGTGCCAGCAGCTTGGACAGAGCTAATGAAAAACTGTTTTTT. It encodes CASSLDRANEKLFF.

The table lists this clone with a count of one. The chain joins TRBV4-1 to TRBJ1-4; tentatively, D is TRBD1 (5 bases). The CDR3 consists of 16 residues. V lost 3 bases to trimming and J lost 8 bases, with 19 bases between them. CDR1 is MGHRA and CDR2 is YSYEKL in the germline V gene. The CDR3 spells CASSHSPGRRGEKLFF. The CDR3 coding sequence is TGCGCCAGCAGCCATAGTCCAGGCCGCCGGGGGGAAAAACTGTTTTTT.

This sequence joins TRBV25-1 and TRBJ1-1; tentatively, D is TRBD1 (6 bases). CDR1 and CDR2 (germline): MGHDK, SYGVNS. V lost 0 bases and J lost 4, with 12 bases in between. This CDR3 is built from 15 residues. The CDR3 is CASSEYPDSRTEAFF. The CDR3 coding sequence is TGTGCCAGCAGTGAATACCCGGACAGCCGCACTGAAGCTTTCTTT.

The rearrangement links TRBV12-3 or TRBV12-4 to TRBJ1-3; D gene uncertain. V was cut by 0 bases and J by 8 bases, with 8 bases left in between. The CDR3 runs to 13 residues. The CDR3: CASSLAAGYTIYF. The CDR3 DNA sequence: TGTGCCAGCAGTTTAGCGGCCGGGTACACCATATATTTT.

The CDR3 DNA reads TGTGCCAGCTCACCTATCCAGGGACTCACCGGGGAGCTGTTTTTT. As protein: CASSPIQGLTGELFF. This chain connects TRBV18 to TRBJ2-2; perhaps TRBD2 as D (6 bases). The CDR3 runs to 15 residues. Germline lookup yields CDR1 KGHSH and CDR2 LQKENI. Trimming left V 3 bases short and J 4 bases short, with 12 bases between.

The chain has TRBV28 and TRBJ2-3, with TRBD2 matching over 15 bases. Germline V CDR1 and CDR2: MDHEN, SYDVKM. CDR3 length: 14 amino acids. Losses at the gene ends were 6 bases for V and 14 bases for J; bases not matched to a gene: 9. DNA for the CDR3: TGTGCCAGCAGCCCAGGACTAGCGGGAGGGCTCGCGTATTTT. The encoded protein is CASSPGLAGGLAYF. Full variable domain (rest looked up from reference TRBV28 and TRBJ2-3): DVKVTQSSRYLVKRTGEKVFLECVQDMDHENMFWYRQDPGLGLRLIYFSYDVKMKEKGDIPEGYSVSREKKERFSLILESASTNQTSMYLCASSPGLAGGLAYFGPGTRLTVL.

The rearrangement links TRBV3-1 (or the pseudogene TRBV3-2) to TRBJ1-5, with a tentative D call TRBD1 (5 bases). Germline V gives CDR1 LGHDT, CDR2 YNNKEL (reference sequence). V was pared by 0 bases and J by 6 bases, with 39 bases between. The CDR3 is made up of 24 amino acids. The CDR3 DNA sequence: TGTGCCAGCAGCCAAGACGGGGGATACACGAGTAATCGCGAAAGCCTCCAATTCGGTCAGCCCCAGCATTTT. Encoded protein: CASSQDGGYTSNRESLQFGQPQHF.

The CDR3 sequence: CVTGQGNQPQHF. CDR3 in DNA: TGTGTTACGGGGCAGGGCAATCAGCCCCAGCATTTT. The chain combines TRBV2 with TRBJ1-5; possible D gene TRBD1, 5 bases. The CDR3 is made up of 12 amino acids. Germline CDR1 SNHLY, CDR2 FYNNEI.

The V call is TRBV18, the J call TRBJ1-3; no firm D call. V was shortened by 3 bases and J by 3 bases, with 15 bases between the two germline ends. Germline V gene lookup returns CDR1 KGHSH and CDR2 LQKENI. This CDR3 spans 16 amino acids. The CDR3 DNA is TGTGCCAGCTCACCGATCGGGCATTCGGGTGGAAACACCATATATTTT. Its protein is CASSPIGHSGGNTIYF. Looking up the rest from reference TRBV18 and TRBJ1-3 gives the full variable domain: NAGVMQNPRHLVRRRGQEARLRCSPMKGHSHVYWYRQLPEEGLKFMVYLQKENIIDESGMPKERFSAEFPKEGPSILRIQQVVRGDSAAYFCASSPIGHSGGNTIYFGEGSWLTVV.

The rearrangement uses TRBV13 and TRBJ1-2; the D gene is possibly TRBD1 (5 bases). Germline V lookup: CDR1 PRHDT, CDR2 FYEKMQ (reference sequence). The CDR3 has 16 residues. V lost 1 base and J 0 bases, leaving 12 bases between the germline ends. CDR3: CASSLVGTRANYGYTF. In nucleotides, the CDR3 is TGTGCCAGCAGCTTAGTGGGGACCAGAGCTAACTATGGCTACACCTTC.

CDR3 region: CASSPRGQDIGNTIYF. The CDR3, as DNA: TGTGCCAGCAGCCCCAGGGGACAGGATATTGGAAACACCATATATTTT. This chain joins TRBV5-6 and TRBJ1-3; 8 bases are a match to TRBD1. Trimming at V came to 4 bases and at J to 3 bases, leaving 9 bases not matched to a gene. Germline V CDR1 and CDR2: SGHDT, YYEEEE. The CDR3 is 16 amino acids. Full variable domain (missing parts from reference TRBV5-6 and TRBJ1-3): DAGVTQSPTHLIKTRGQQVTLRCSPKSGHDTVSWYQQALGQGPQFIFQYYEEEERQRGNFPDRFSGHQFPNYSSELNVNALLLGDSALYLCASSPRGQDIGNTIYFGEGSWLTVV.

The chain couples TRBV18 to TRBJ2-5; 7 nucleotides line up with TRBD1. The CDR3 has 16 residues. Trimming cost V 3 bases and J 5 bases; bases outside gene matches: 12. The V gene's germline CDR1 is KGHSH and CDR2 LQKENI. Here the CDR3 DNA reads TGTGCCAGCTCACCCCAACTGATACAGGGGAGCGAGACCCAGTACTTC. Translating it yields CASSPQLIQGSETQYF.

The V gene is TRBV28, the J gene TRBJ1-2, with TRBD1 as a possible D gene (6 bases). Germline values: CDR1 MDHEN, CDR2 SYDVKM. The CDR3 spans 14 residues. Trimming cost V 3 bases and J 5 bases, with 13 bases left between them. The CDR3 is CASSFRGGSYGYTF. The CDR3 DNA reads TGTGCCAGCAGTTTCCGGGGGGGCTCTTATGGCTACACCTTC.